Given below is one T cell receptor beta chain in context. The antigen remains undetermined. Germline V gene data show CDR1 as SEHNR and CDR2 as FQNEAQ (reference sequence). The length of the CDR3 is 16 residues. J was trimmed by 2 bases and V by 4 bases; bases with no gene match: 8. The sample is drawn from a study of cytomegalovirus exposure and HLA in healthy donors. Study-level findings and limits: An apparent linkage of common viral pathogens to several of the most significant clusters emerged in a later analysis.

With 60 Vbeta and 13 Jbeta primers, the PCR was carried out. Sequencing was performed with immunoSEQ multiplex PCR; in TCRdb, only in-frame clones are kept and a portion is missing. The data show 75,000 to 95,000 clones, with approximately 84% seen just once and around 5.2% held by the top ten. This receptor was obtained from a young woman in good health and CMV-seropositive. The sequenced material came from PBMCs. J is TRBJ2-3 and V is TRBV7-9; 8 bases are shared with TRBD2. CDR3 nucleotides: TGTGCCAGCAGCTCGGGACTAGTTGCCCCCACAGATACGCAGTATTTT. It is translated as CASSSGLVAPTDTQYF.